The clone carrying this TCR beta chain showed up many times. MiXCR was run by TCRdb on the 5' RACE reads, yielding one entry per CDR3 protein. The table includes roughly 150,000 distinct CDR3 sequences, about 8% detected once. The data originate from a study of T cells after yellow fever vaccination. V gave up 1 base and J gave up 0 bases, with 5 bases separating them. Germline assignment: CDR1 SGHTA and CDR2 FQGNSA. The CDR3 consists of 14 residues. This sample comprised CD4+ T cells sorted from PBMCs, obtained 5 days after the yellow fever booster vaccination. V gene TRBV7-2 combines with J gene TRBJ2-3; D remains unclear. The receptor was derived from a man aged 25 to 40 who received the YFV17D yellow fever vaccine. In nucleotides, the CDR3 is TGTGCCAGCAGCTTAGGTTATAGCACAGATACGCAGTATTTT. Translated: CASSLGYSTDTQYF.